Sequencing of this T cell receptor beta chain was carried out in a study of cytomegalovirus exposure and HLA in healthy donors. Study-wide context: The 100 to 150 validation repertoires used the same platform as the 650 to 800 first-cohort repertoires, a later analysis reported.

Germline CDR1 reads SGHRS; CDR2 reads YFSETQ. V was clipped by 2 bases and J by 2 bases, with 11 bases between them. The CDR3 has 14 residues. With respect to this clone: Its antigen is not known.

Whole-study findings and limits: Among TCR beta chains, those listed as cytomegalovirus-associated numbered over 150. In vitro, three CMV-associated chains proved specific for CMV antigens.

This table comes from immunoSEQ multiplex PCR, and its TCRdb copy is limited to in-frame clones, with some not included. Of some 140,000 clones in the sample, about 83% were seen once. Source material: PBMCs. The chain combines TRBV5-1 with TRBJ2-7; unclear D gene. This TCR derives from a woman aged 30 to 39 in good health and CMV-seronegative. CDR3 DNA: TGCGCCAGCAGCTTTTCTTCCTACCCCTACGAGCAGTACTTC. It encodes CASSFSSYPYEQYF.